This T cell receptor beta chain was documented in a study of PD-1 blockade in classical Hodgkin lymphoma. The study's findings and limits: Nivolumab starters within 1 year of ASCT were excluded.

Germline V CDR1 and CDR2: MGHRA, YSYEKL. Trimming left V 0 bases short and J 0 bases short, with 12 bases between. The CDR3 totals 17 residues. Brentuximab vedotin exposure varied, and every patient relapsed after autologous stem cell transplantation. Patients had relapsed/refractory classical Hodgkin lymphoma with complete response, partial response or progressive disease as best response. This clone was detected only once. Antigen specificity is unknown. The method was immunoSEQ multiplex PCR; TCRdb's version includes in-frame clones alone and lacks a portion of them. The data show some 100,000 clones, 92% seen once.

This chain uses TRBV4-1 with TRBJ2-4; no clear D. This receptor was identified in a human donor with classical Hodgkin lymphoma. The source was peripheral blood mononuclear cells (PBMCs), collected at baseline. The CDR3 protein is CASSQDRPLLAKNIQYF. The DNA of the CDR3 is TGCGCCAGCAGCCAAGATAGGCCCCTACTAGCCAAAAACATTCAGTACTTC.